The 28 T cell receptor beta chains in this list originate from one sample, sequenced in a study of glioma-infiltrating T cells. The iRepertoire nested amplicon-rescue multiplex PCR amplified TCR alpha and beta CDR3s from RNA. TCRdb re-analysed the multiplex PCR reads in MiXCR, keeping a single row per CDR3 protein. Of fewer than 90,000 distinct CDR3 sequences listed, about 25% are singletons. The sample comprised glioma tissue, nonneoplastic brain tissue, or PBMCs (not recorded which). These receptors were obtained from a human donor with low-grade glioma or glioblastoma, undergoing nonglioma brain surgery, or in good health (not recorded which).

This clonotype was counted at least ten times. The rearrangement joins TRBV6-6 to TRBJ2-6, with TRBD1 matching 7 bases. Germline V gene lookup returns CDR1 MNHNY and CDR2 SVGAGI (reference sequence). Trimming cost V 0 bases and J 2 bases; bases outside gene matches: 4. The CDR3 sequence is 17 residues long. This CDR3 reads CASSYSRQGAGANVLTF. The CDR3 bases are TGTGCCAGCAGTTACTCGAGGCAGGGGGCTGGGGCCAACGTCCTGACTTTC.

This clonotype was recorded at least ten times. The CDR3 protein is CSASIQHDYGYTF. Written as DNA, the CDR3 is TGCAGTGCTAGCATCCAGCATGACTATGGCTACACCTTC. The chain carries TRBV20-1 and TRBJ1-2, with D hard to call. Germline CDR1 is DFQATT and CDR2 is SNEGSKA (reference sequence). The CDR3 loop spans 13 amino acids. V lost 3 bases and J 3 bases, leaving 11 bases between the germline ends.

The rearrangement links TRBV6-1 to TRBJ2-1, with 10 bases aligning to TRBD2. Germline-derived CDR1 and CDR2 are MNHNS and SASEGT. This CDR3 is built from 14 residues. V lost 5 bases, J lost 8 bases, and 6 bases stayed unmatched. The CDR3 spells CASSRAGGPDEQFF. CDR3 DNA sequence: TGTGCCAGCAGTCGAGCGGGAGGGCCGGATGAGCAGTTCTTC.

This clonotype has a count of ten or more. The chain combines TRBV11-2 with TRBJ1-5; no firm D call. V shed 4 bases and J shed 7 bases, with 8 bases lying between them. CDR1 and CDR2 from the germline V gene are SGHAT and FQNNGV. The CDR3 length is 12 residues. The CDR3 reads CASSSGSQPQHF. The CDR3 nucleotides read TGTGCCAGCAGCTCTGGTTCCCAGCCCCAGCATTTT. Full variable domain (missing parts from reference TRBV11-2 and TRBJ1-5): EAGVAQSPRYKIIEKRQSVAFWCNPISGHATLYWYQQILGQGPKLLIQFQNNGVVDDSQLPKDRFSAERLKGVDSTLKIQPAKLEDSAVYLCASSSGSQPQHFGDGTRLSIL.

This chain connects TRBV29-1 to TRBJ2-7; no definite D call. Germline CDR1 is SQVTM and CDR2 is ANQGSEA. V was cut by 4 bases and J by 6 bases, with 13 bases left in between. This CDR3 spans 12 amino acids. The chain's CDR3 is CSVAGPRGEQYF. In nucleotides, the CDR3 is TGCAGCGTTGCAGGACCCCGCGGCGAGCAGTACTTC.

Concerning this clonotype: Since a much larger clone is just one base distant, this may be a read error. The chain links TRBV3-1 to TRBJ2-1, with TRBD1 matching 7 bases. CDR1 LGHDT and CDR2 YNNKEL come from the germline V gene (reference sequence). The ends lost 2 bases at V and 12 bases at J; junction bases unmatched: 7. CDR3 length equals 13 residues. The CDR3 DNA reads TGTGCCAGCAGCCAAAATAATTACAGGGGGCAGTTCTTC. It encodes CASSQNNYRGQFF.

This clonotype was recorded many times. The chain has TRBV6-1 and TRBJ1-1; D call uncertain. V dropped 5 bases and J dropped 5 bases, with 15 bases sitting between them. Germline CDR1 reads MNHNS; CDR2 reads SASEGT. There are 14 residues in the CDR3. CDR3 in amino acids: CASSLSSGPTEAFF. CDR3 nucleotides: TGTGCCAGCAGTCTTAGCTCCGGTCCTACTGAAGCTTTCTTT.

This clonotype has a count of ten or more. The CDR3 nucleotides read TGTGCCAGCAGCCCTCCCCGGGTTTCTCCAGAGACCCAGTACTTC. Its translation: CASSPPRVSPETQYF. The rearrangement links TRBV7-2 to TRBJ2-5; D call uncertain. This CDR3 is 15 amino acids long. CDR1 and CDR2 (germline): SGHTA, FQGNSA. Trimming removed 5 bases from V and 4 bases from J, with 17 bases in between.

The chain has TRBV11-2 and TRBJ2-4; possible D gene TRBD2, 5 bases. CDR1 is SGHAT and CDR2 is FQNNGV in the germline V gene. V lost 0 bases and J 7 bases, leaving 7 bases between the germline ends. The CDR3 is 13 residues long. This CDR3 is CASSLEAANIQYF. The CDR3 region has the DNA TGTGCCAGCAGCTTAGAAGCGGCGAACATTCAGTACTTC.

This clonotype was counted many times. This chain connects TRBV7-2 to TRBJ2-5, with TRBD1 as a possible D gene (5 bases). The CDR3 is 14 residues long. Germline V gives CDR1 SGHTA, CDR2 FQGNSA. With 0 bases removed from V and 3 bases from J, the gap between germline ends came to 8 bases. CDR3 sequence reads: CASSLAGHKETQYF. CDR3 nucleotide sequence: TGTGCCAGCAGCTTAGCTGGACATAAAGAGACCCAGTACTTC.

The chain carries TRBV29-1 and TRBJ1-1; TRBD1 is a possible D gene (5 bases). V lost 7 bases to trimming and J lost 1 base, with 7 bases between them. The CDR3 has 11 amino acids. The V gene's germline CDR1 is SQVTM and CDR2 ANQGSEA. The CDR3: CSATENTEAFF. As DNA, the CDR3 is TGCAGCGCGACAGAGAACACTGAAGCTTTCTTT. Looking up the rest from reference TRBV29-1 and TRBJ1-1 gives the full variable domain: SAVISQKPSRDICQRGTSLTIQCQVDSQVTMMFWYRQQPGQSLTLIATANQGSEATYESGFVIDKFPISRPNLTFSTLTVSNMSPEDSSIYLCSATENTEAFFGQGTRLTVV.

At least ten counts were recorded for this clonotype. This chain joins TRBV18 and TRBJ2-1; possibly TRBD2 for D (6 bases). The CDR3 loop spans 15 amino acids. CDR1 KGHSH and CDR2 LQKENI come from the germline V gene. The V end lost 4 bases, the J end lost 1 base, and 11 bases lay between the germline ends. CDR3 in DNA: TGTGCCAGCTCACGGGGAGGACATTCCTACAATGAGCAGTTCTTC. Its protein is CASSRGGHSYNEQFF.

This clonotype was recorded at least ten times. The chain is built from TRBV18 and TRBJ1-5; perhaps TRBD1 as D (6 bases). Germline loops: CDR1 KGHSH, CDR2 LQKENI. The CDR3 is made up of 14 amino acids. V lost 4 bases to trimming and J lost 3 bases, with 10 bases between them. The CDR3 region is CASSQGQLNQPQHF. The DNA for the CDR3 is TGTGCCAGCTCACAAGGACAGCTCAATCAGCCCCAGCATTTT.

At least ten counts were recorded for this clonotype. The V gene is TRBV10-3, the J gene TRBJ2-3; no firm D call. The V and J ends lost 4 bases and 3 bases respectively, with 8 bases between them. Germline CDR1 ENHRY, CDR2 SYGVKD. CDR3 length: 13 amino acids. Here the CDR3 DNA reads TGTGCCATCAGTGGCGGAGTTACAGATACGCAGTATTTT. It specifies CAISGGVTDTQYF.

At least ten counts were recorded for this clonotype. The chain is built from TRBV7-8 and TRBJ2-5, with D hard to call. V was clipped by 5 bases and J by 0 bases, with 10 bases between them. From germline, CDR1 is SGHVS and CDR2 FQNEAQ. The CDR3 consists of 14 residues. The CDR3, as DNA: TGTGCCAGCAGCCACACCCGGGACCAAGAGACCCAGTACTTC. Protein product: CASSHTRDQETQYF.

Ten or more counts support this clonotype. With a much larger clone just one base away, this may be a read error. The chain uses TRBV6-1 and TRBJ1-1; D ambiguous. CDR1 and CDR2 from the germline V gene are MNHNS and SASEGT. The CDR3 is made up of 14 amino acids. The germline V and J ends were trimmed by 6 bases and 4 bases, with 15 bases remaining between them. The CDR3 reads CASRQVYGSTEAFF. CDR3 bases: TGTGCCAGCAGACAAGTGTATGGGAGCACTGAAGCTTTCTTT.

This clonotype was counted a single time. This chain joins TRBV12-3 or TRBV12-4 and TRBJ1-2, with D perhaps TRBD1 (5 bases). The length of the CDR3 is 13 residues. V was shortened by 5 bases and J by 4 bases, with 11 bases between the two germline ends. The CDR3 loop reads CASSPRTRYGYTF. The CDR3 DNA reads TGTGCCAGCAGTCCGAGGACACGCTATGGCTACACCTTC.

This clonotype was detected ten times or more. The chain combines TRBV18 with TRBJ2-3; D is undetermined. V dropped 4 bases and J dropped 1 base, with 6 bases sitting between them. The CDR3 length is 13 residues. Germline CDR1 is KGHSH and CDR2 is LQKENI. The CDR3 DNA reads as TGTGCCAGCTCACAAACGGGCACAGATACGCAGTATTTT. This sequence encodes CASSQTGTDTQYF.

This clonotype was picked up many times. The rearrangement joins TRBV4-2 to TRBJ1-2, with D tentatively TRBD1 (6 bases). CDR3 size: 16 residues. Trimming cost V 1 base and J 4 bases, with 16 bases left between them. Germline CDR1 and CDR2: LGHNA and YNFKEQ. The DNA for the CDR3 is TGTGCCAGCAGCCAAGCCTTCGCACAGGGCGGCTATGGCTACACCTTC. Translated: CASSQAFAQGGYGYTF.

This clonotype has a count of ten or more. The CDR3 DNA reads TGTGCCAGCAGAGATGGGACAGTGGATCAGCCCCAGCATTTT. This sequence encodes CASRDGTVDQPQHF. V usage is TRBV2 and J usage is TRBJ1-5; TRBD1 matches 7 bases. The germline CDR1 and CDR2 sequences are SNHLY and FYNNEI. Losses at the gene ends were 6 bases for V and 5 bases for J; bases not matched to a gene: 7. The CDR3 consists of 14 residues.

The DNA for the CDR3 is TGTGCCAGCAGCCAAGGCGGAGCGGGGGGCCGAGAGACCCAGTACTTC. Residues: CASSQGGAGGRETQYF. This rearrangement joins TRBV3-1 to TRBJ2-5; TRBD2 aligns across 9 bases. Germline trimming cut 1 base from V and 4 bases from J; bases unmatched to any gene: 7. The CDR3 is 16 amino acids. CDR1 is LGHDT, CDR2 YNNKEL, per germline (reference sequence).

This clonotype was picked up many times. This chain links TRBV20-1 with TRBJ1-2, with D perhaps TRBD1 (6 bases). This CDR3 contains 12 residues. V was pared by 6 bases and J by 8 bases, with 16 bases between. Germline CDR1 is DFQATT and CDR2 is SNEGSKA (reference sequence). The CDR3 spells CSATRDIQGYTF. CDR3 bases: TGCAGTGCCACCCGGGACATCCAAGGCTACACCTTC.

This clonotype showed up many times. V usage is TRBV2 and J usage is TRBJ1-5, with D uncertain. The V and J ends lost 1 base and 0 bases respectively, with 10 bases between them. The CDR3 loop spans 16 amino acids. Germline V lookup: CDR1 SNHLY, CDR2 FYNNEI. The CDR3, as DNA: TGTGCCAGCAGTGAAGATTCATGGGATAGCAATCAGCCCCAGCATTTT. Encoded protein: CASSEDSWDSNQPQHF.

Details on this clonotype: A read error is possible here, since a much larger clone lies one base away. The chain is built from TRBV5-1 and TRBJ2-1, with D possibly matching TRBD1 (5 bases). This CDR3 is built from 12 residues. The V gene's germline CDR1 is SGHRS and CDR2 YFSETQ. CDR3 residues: CTSSLDSNEQFF. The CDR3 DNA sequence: TGCACCAGCAGCCTTGACAGCAATGAGCAGTTCTTC.

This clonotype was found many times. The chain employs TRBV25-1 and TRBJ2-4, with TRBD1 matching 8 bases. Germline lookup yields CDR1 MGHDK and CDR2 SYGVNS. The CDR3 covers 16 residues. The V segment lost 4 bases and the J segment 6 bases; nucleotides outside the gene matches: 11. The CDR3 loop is CASSGAGTGGRNIQYF. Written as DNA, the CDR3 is TGTGCCAGCAGTGGGGCCGGGACAGGAGGTCGAAACATTCAGTACTTC.

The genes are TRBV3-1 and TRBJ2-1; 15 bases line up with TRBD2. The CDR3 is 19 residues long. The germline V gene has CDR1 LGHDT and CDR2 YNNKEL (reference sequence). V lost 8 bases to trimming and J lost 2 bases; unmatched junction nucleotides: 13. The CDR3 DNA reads TGTGCCAGCCCTGTCCGTGTGGGACTAGCGGGAGGTCCCTACAATGAGCAGTTCTTC. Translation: CASPVRVGLAGGPYNEQFF.

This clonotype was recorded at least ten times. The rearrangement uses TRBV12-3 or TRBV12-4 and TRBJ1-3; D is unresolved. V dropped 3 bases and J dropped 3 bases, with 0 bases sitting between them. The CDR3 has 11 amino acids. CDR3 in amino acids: CASSFGNTIYF. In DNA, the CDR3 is TGTGCCAGCAGTTTTGGAAACACCATATATTTT.

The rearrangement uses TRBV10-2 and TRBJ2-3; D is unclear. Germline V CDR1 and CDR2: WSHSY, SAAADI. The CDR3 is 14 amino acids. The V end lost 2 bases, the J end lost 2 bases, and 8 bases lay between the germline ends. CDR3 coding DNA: TGCGCCAGCAGTGAGAGCAGTTTCACAGATACGCAGTATTTT. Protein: CASSESSFTDTQYF.